This T cell receptor beta chain emerged from a study of T cells after posttransplantation cyclophosphamide. Controls had myeloablative marrow grafts with methotrexate and calcineurin inhibitor, sampled at 1 year. This clone was counted only a few times. This CDR3 comprises 12 residues. Trimming shortened V by 5 bases and J by 4 bases, and 9 bases separated the two germline ends. The germline V gene encodes CDR1 SEHNR and CDR2 FQNEAQ (reference sequence). Method: immunoSEQ multiplex PCR; TCRdb's copy keeps in-frame clones and lacks some. In the table there are 19,000 or so clones, around 85% of which are singletons.

This specimen consisted of PBMCs, obtained approximately 360 days after allogeneic stem cell transplant with calcineurin inhibitor and methotrexate. This chain links TRBV7-9 with TRBJ2-7; D call uncertain. This TCR was sampled from a female patient aged 30 to 45 who received an allogeneic stem cell transplant from an unrelated donor, was CMV-positive, and had acute and chronic GVHD. A share of the T cells may be of graft donor origin. The CDR3, as DNA: TGTGCCAGCAGCCGACAAACGTACGAGCAGTACTTC. Translating it yields CASSRQTYEQYF.